The 32 T cell receptor beta chains below were found in one sample sequenced in a study of Ad26.COV2.S vaccination and SARS-CoV-2 variants. The treatment: around 19 received Ad26.COV2.S at low or high dose, single or two shots; 5 received placebo; per-sample allocation not given. Samples analyzed were those drawn on day 63 after the first vaccine or placebo injection. The data were produced by immunoSEQ multiplex PCR, yet TCRdb's version contains in-frame clones alone and is incomplete. Among more than 250,000 clones, approximately 89% were seen once, and the ten largest hold less than 3.5%. The sequenced sample was peripheral blood, obtained in a trial of Ad26.COV2.S vaccine versus placebo. The receptors come from a person between 18 and 65 years old who received the Ad26.COV2.S COVID-19 vaccine or a placebo.

This chain's CDR3 is CASKNSGGAADTQYF. CDR3 DNA sequence: TGTGCCAGCAAGAATAGCGGGGGGGCCGCAGATACGCAGTATTTT. The chain combines TRBV6-6 with TRBJ2-3, with 11 bases matching TRBD2. This CDR3 is 15 amino acids long. Germline values: CDR1 MNHNY, CDR2 SVGAGI (reference sequence). Trimming cost V 7 bases and J 4 bases; bases outside gene matches: 7.

This clone was observed once. This sequence joins TRBV3-1 (or the pseudogene TRBV3-2) and TRBJ2-7; TRBD2 agrees at 7 bases. Trimming took 4 bases from V and 3 from J; bases not matched to a gene: 3. The CDR3 length is 13 residues. Looked up from germline, CDR1 is LGHDT and CDR2 is YNNKEL (reference sequence). CDR3 in DNA: TGTGCCAGCAGCCCTCGGGGGGACTACGAGCAGTACTTC. This sequence encodes CASSPRGDYEQYF.

Here the CDR3 DNA reads TGTGCCAGCAGGCGGCAGATGAACACTGAAGCTTTCTTT. Its protein is CASRRQMNTEAFF. The chain recombines TRBV28 with TRBJ1-1; D is ambiguous. The CDR3 spans 13 residues. CDR1 and CDR2 from the germline V gene are MDHEN and SYDVKM. V dropped 6 bases and J dropped 0 bases, with 8 bases sitting between them.

The V gene is TRBV5-1, the J gene TRBJ2-7; D call uncertain. The CDR3 extends over 16 amino acids. V lost 1 base and J lost 5, with 19 bases in between. CDR1 and CDR2 from the germline V gene are SGHRS and YFSETQ. Here the CDR3 DNA reads TGCGCCAGCAGCTTGTCGGCTACGACCCTCGCCCACGAGCAGTACTTC. Amino acid sequence: CASSLSATTLAHEQYF.

The chain is built from TRBV2 and TRBJ1-6, with a possible D match to TRBD1 (5 bases). From germline, CDR1 is SNHLY and CDR2 FYNNEI. This CDR3 is 16 amino acids long. The V and J ends lost 6 bases and 6 bases respectively, with 18 bases between them. As DNA, the CDR3 is TGTGCCAGCAGATGGGGGAGGGGAGAGATTAATTCACCCCTCCACTTT. This codes for CASRWGRGEINSPLHF.

In this sample, this clone turned up a few times. In the same sample, other DNA sequences code for this CDR3. The chain combines TRBV6-2 or TRBV6-3 with TRBJ2-7; D is unclear. V dropped 0 bases and J dropped 2 bases, with 2 bases sitting between them. The germline V gene has CDR1 MNHEY and CDR2 SVGEGT. The CDR3 has 12 amino acids. Here the CDR3 reads CASSYSTYEQYF. The CDR3, as DNA: TGTGCCAGCAGTTACTCGACCTACGAGCAGTACTTC.

J is TRBJ1-4 and V is TRBV7-8; possibly TRBD1 for D (5 bases). The CDR3 totals 15 residues. V lost 4 bases and J lost 8, with 17 bases in between. The germline V gene encodes CDR1 SGHVS and CDR2 FQNEAQ. The CDR3 loop is CASSSLGGFREKLFF. CDR3 sequence (DNA): TGTGCCAGCAGCTCCCTGGGGGGATTTAGGGAAAAACTGTTTTTT.

The genes are TRBV19 and TRBJ2-7, with D hard to call. CDR1 and CDR2 from the germline V gene are LNHDA and SQIVND (reference sequence). This CDR3 comprises 12 residues. V lost 6 bases and J 0 bases, leaving 6 bases between the germline ends. CDR3 nucleotides: TGTGCCAGTAGGGCAGCCTCCTACGAGCAGTACTTC. It specifies CASRAASYEQYF.

This sequence joins TRBV30 and TRBJ1-2, with 7 bases lining up with TRBD1. This CDR3 contains 14 residues. The V segment lost 2 bases and the J segment 0 bases; nucleotides outside the gene matches: 3. CDR1 and CDR2 (germline): GTSNPN, SVGIG (reference sequence). CDR3 DNA: TGTGCCTGGAGTCAAGGGACAGCTAACTATGGCTACACCTTC. Its protein is CAWSQGTANYGYTF.

About this clone: Other DNA sequences within the sample encode an identical CDR3. V usage is TRBV30 and J usage is TRBJ1-2; D not resolved. CDR3 size: 11 residues. Germline V lookup: CDR1 GTSNPN, CDR2 SVGIG (reference sequence). V was pared by 1 base and J by 5 bases, with 5 bases between. The CDR3 DNA sequence: TGTGCCTGGAGTGCCAATTATGGCTACACCTTC. Its translation: CAWSANYGYTF.

This chain joins TRBV19 and TRBJ1-2; D unresolved. V lost 3 bases, J lost 1 base, and 9 bases lay in between. The CDR3 runs 14 residues. Germline values: CDR1 LNHDA, CDR2 SQIVND (reference sequence). The CDR3 DNA reads as TGTGCCAGTAGTATGACACCAATTAACTATGGCTACACCTTC. This translates into CASSMTPINYGYTF.

In its sample, this clone was seen once. The rearrangement joins TRBV28 to TRBJ1-2; 7 bases line up with TRBD1. The germline V gene has CDR1 MDHEN and CDR2 SYDVKM. V shed 0 bases and J 2 bases; nucleotides not matched to a gene: 6. The CDR3 length is 16 residues. The CDR3 region has the DNA TGTGCCAGCAGTTTATGGGCAGGGGGGATAAACTATGGCTACACCTTC. Its protein product is CASSLWAGGINYGYTF.

The J gene is TRBJ2-7, the V gene TRBV27; 7 nucleotides align to TRBD2. Losses at the gene ends were 4 bases for V and 3 bases for J; bases not matched to a gene: 6. The CDR3 contains 14 residues. The germline CDR1 and CDR2 sequences are MNHEY and SMNVEV (reference sequence). CDR3 in amino acids: CASSSMGGDYEQYF. CDR3 nucleotides: TGTGCCAGCAGTTCAATGGGGGGGGACTACGAGCAGTACTTC.

This rearrangement joins TRBV7-9 to TRBJ1-1; D call uncertain. The germline V and J ends were trimmed by 2 bases and 10 bases, with 11 bases remaining between them. Germline values: CDR1 SEHNR, CDR2 FQNEAQ (reference sequence). This CDR3 is built from 12 residues. CDR3: CASSLPGFGAFF. The CDR3 DNA reads as TGTGCCAGCAGCTTACCGGGGTTTGGAGCTTTCTTT.

The rearrangement uses TRBV4-3 and TRBJ1-2, with 7 bases fitting TRBD1. Looked up from germline, CDR1 is LGHNA and CDR2 is YSLEER. The CDR3 runs to 15 residues. The trim removed 0 bases at V and 8 bases at J, leaving 9 bases unmatched. CDR3 loop: CASSQEEGLRGGYTF. The CDR3 DNA is TGCGCCAGCAGCCAAGAAGAGGGACTCAGGGGGGGCTACACCTTC.

V gene TRBV27 combines with J gene TRBJ1-3; the match to TRBD1 covers 8 bases. V was clipped by 6 bases and J by 4 bases; unmatched bases: 8. Germline V gene sequence: CDR1 MNHEY, CDR2 SMNVEV (reference sequence). This CDR3 contains 15 residues. The CDR3 DNA reads as TGTGCCAGCAGAAACGGACAGGGCCTCGGAAACACCATATATTTT. Translating gives CASRNGQGLGNTIYF.

The CDR3 sequence: CASSLIRDTEAFF. The CDR3 region has the DNA TGTGCCAGCAGTTTAATTCGGGACACTGAAGCTTTCTTT. This chain connects TRBV27 to TRBJ1-1; unclear D gene. The V gene's germline CDR1 is MNHEY and CDR2 SMNVEV (reference sequence). The CDR3 length is 13 residues. V gave up 2 bases and J gave up 3 bases, with 7 bases separating them.

The chain recombines TRBV10-3 with TRBJ2-7; possibly TRBD1 for D (5 bases). Germline V gene data show CDR1 as ENHRY and CDR2 as SYGVKD. The CDR3 contains 15 residues. V lost 5 bases and J 3 bases, leaving 17 bases between the germline ends. CDR3 region: CAISPRAAEIYEQYF. DNA of the CDR3: TGTGCCATCAGTCCCAGGGCCGCGGAAATCTACGAGCAGTACTTC.

V and J are TRBV12-5 and TRBJ1-3, with TRBD1 matching over 7 bases. The V and J ends lost 7 bases and 5 bases, in that order; junction bases with no gene match: 14. CDR3 size: 16 residues. Germline V gene lookup returns CDR1 LGHNT and CDR2 FRNRAP. The CDR3 protein is CASVRYGDSKRNTIYF. The CDR3 DNA is TGTGCTAGTGTGAGATACGGGGACAGCAAAAGAAACACCATATATTTT.

This clone was detected once. The CDR3 nucleotides are TGCGCCAGCAGCCCGGGACAGTCCAAAAACATTCAGTACTTC. Its protein product is CASSPGQSKNIQYF. The chain employs TRBV5-1 and TRBJ2-4; 7 bases line up with TRBD1. CDR1 and CDR2 (germline): SGHRS, YFSETQ. V was clipped by 4 bases and J by 2 bases; unmatched bases: 3. CDR3 size: 14 residues.

The rearrangement joins TRBV28 to TRBJ1-1; D might be TRBD1 (5 bases). This CDR3 region has 16 residues. The germline gives CDR1 MDHEN, CDR2 SYDVKM. Trimming removed 3 bases from V and 0 bases from J, with 14 bases in between. The CDR3 sequence: CASSFLLTVLNTEAFF. The CDR3 nucleotides are TGTGCCAGCAGTTTTCTCTTGACAGTATTGAACACTGAAGCTTTCTTT.

The chain recombines TRBV6-6 with TRBJ1-5; TRBD1 is a possible D gene (6 bases). This CDR3 region has 12 residues. The V end lost 2 bases, the J end lost 8 bases, and 7 bases lay between the germline ends. The V gene's germline CDR1 is MNHNY and CDR2 SVGAGI (reference sequence). The chain's CDR3 is CASSYRGEPQHF. Here the CDR3 DNA reads TGTGCCAGCAGTTACAGGGGGGAGCCCCAGCATTTT.

The gene calls are TRBV18 and TRBJ1-1; 8 nucleotides match TRBD1. The CDR3 has 14 residues. The germline V gene encodes CDR1 KGHSH and CDR2 LQKENI. V shed 5 bases, J shed 0 bases, and the junction held 2 bases outside the gene matches. The CDR3 spells CASSETGVNTEAFF. Written as DNA, the CDR3 is TGTGCCAGCTCAGAGACAGGGGTGAACACTGAAGCTTTCTTT.

V is TRBV5-1 and J is TRBJ2-1; the D gene could be TRBD1 or TRBD2 (7 bases each). The V end lost 0 bases, the J end lost 6 bases, and 28 bases lay between the germline ends. This CDR3 comprises 20 residues. Per the germline V gene, CDR1 is SGHRS and CDR2 is YFSETQ. For the CDR3, the DNA is TGCGCCAGCAGCTTGGGAGTGACAGGGCGATTAGCGGGCTGGGGCAATGAGCAGTTCTTC. It yields the protein CASSLGVTGRLAGWGNEQFF.

V and J are TRBV3-1 (or the pseudogene TRBV3-2) and TRBJ2-3, with TRBD2 matching 9 bases. V lost 2 bases to trimming and J lost 5 bases; unmatched junction nucleotides: 11. This CDR3 has 17 amino acids. Germline CDR1 is LGHDT and CDR2 is YNNKEL (reference sequence). This chain's CDR3 is CASSQRSSGGPVDTQYF. The CDR3 DNA sequence: TGTGCCAGCAGCCAACGGTCCAGCGGGGGGCCTGTAGATACGCAGTATTTT.

The V call is TRBV6-2 or TRBV6-3, the J call TRBJ1-2, with a weak D call TRBD1 (6 bases). From germline, CDR1 is MNHEY and CDR2 SVGEGT. The CDR3 consists of 13 residues. The ends were cut back, 5 bases at V and 7 bases at J, with 14 bases in the middle. CDR3 amino acids: CASSTNRGGGYTF. CDR3 nucleotides: TGTGCCAGCAGTACCAATCGAGGGGGTGGCTACACCTTC.

The rearrangement links TRBV2 to TRBJ2-6; D remains ambiguous. V dropped 6 bases and J dropped 0 bases, with 3 bases sitting between them. Germline assignment: CDR1 SNHLY and CDR2 FYNNEI. The CDR3 totals 13 residues. The DNA of the CDR3 is TGTGCCAGCAGGGTCTCTGGGGCCAACGTCCTGACTTTC. It specifies CASRVSGANVLTF.

The chain uses TRBV27 and TRBJ2-1, with 11 bases matching TRBD1. This CDR3 comprises 16 residues. V dropped 3 bases and J dropped 7; count of bases not matched to a gene: 8. In germline, CDR1 is MNHEY, CDR2 SMNVEV (reference sequence). The CDR3 DNA reads as TGTGCCAGCAGTTTCTATGGGACAGGGGGAAGGAATGAGCAGTTCTTC. This translates into CASSFYGTGGRNEQFF.

This chain joins TRBV10-3 and TRBJ1-1, with a weak D call TRBD1 (6 bases). Germline V CDR1 and CDR2: ENHRY, SYGVKD. The CDR3 has 15 amino acids. Trimming shortened V by 6 bases and J by 0 bases, and 14 bases separated the two germline ends. The CDR3, as DNA: TGTGCCATCAGCACACACAGGGACATGAACACTGAAGCTTTCTTT. Protein product: CAISTHRDMNTEAFF.

The chain links TRBV6-5 to TRBJ1-2, with 7 positions matching TRBD1. The CDR3 is made up of 14 amino acids. With V trimmed by 6 bases and J by 6 bases, 10 bases remained unmatched. The germline CDR1 and CDR2 sequences are MNHEY and SVGAGI. The CDR3 protein is CASSRQGPYDGYTF. The DNA of the CDR3 is TGTGCCAGCAGCCGACAGGGTCCGTACGATGGCTACACCTTC.

This sequence joins TRBV6-1 and TRBJ2-7; tentative D call: TRBD2 (5 bases). This CDR3 spans 14 amino acids. Germline V lookup: CDR1 MNHNS, CDR2 SASEGT. V lost 1 base to trimming and J lost 6 bases, with 13 bases between them. The CDR3 DNA follows: TGTGCCAGCAGTGAAGGTAGGAGGAAGGGCGAGCAGTACTTC. It codes for CASSEGRRKGEQYF.

The chain links TRBV6-5 to TRBJ1-3; unclear D gene. Germline V gene sequence: CDR1 MNHEY, CDR2 SVGAGI. The ends were cut back, 6 bases at V and 2 bases at J, with 14 bases in the middle. The CDR3 extends over 15 amino acids. As DNA, the CDR3 is TGTGCCAGCAGGACCCCGCCAGGCCCTGGAAACACCATATATTTT. Translation: CASRTPPGPGNTIYF.